This T cell receptor beta chain was sequenced during a study of cytomegalovirus exposure and HLA in healthy donors. The PCR had 60 Vbeta and 13 Jbeta primers. The method was immunoSEQ multiplex PCR; TCRdb's version includes in-frame clones alone and lacks a portion of them. This sample has about 150,000 clones; approximately 81% occur once, and the top ten carry 3.5% to 4.5%. The V gene lost 1 base and the J gene lost 4 bases, with 12 bases spanning the gap. CDR3 length: 15 residues. Germline V gives CDR1 SGHTS, CDR2 YDEGEE. Study-wide findings and caveats: Researchers reported that three CMV-associated chains were confirmed in vitro as CMV antigen-specific.

Note on this clone: Its cognate antigen is unknown.

V gene TRBV5-8 combines with J gene TRBJ1-5; maybe TRBD1 (5 bases). The origin of this receptor is a woman in her forties in good health and CMV-seropositive. Input material: PBMCs. The CDR3 loop is CASSLTGRLNQPQHF. CDR3 in DNA: TGTGCCAGCAGCTTGACAGGACGGCTTAATCAGCCCCAGCATTTT.